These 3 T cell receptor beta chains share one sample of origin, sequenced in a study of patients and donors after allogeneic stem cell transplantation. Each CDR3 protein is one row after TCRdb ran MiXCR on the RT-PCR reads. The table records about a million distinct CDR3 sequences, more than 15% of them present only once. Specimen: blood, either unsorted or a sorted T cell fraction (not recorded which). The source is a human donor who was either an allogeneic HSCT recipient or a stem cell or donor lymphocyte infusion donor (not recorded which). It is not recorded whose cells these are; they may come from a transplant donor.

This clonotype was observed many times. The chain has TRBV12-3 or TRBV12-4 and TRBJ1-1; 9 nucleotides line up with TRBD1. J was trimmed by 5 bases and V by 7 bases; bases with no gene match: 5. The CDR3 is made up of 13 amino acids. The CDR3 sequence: CASNRQGGTEAFF. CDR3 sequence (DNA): TGTGCCAGCAATCGACAGGGGGGGACTGAAGCTTTCTTT.

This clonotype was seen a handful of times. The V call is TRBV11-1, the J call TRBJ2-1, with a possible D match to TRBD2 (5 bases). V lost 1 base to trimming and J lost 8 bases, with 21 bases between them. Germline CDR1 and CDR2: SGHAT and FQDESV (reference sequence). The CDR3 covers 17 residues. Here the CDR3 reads CASSLGLSAGTSDEQFF. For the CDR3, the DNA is TGTGCCAGCAGCTTAGGATTGTCGGCGGGCACCTCGGATGAGCAGTTCTTC.

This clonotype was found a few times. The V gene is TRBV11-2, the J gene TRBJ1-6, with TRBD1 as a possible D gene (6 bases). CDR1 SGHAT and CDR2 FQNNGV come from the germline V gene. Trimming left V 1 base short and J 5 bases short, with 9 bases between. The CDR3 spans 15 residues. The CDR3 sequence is CASSLVGDNNSPLHF. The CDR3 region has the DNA TGTGCCAGCAGCTTAGTGGGGGACAATAATTCACCCCTCCACTTT.